This passage covers 25 T cell receptor beta chains from one sample sequenced in a study of shared clonotypes between healthy human individuals. Method: immunoSEQ multiplex PCR; TCRdb's copy keeps in-frame clones and lacks some. The sample comprises 190,000 or so clones, over 50% of which are singletons, and over 9.5% rests with the top ten. The sample taken for sequencing was memory CD4+ T cells sorted from blood. Specified subset: CD45RA-negative fraction. The receptors originated from a man aged 25-40 years in good health.

This chain joins TRBV27 and TRBJ2-1, with 8 bases that match TRBD2. The germline V gene has CDR1 MNHEY and CDR2 SMNVEV (reference sequence). With V trimmed by 9 bases and J by 6 bases, 10 bases remained unmatched. The CDR3 covers 14 residues. This chain's CDR3 is CASRIAGFVNEQFF. Written as DNA, the CDR3 is TGTGCCAGTAGAATAGCGGGATTCGTCAATGAGCAGTTCTTC.

V is TRBV2 and J is TRBJ1-3; D is ambiguous. The CDR3 runs to 12 residues. CDR1 and CDR2 from the germline V gene are SNHLY and FYNNEI. V lost 1 base and J 5 bases, leaving 3 bases between the germline ends. CDR3 coding DNA: TGTGCCAGCAGTGAAGGTAGAAACACCATATATTTT. Translating it yields CASSEGRNTIYF. Combining the CDR3 with reference TRBV2 and TRBJ1-3 gives the whole variable domain EPEVTQTPSHQVTQMGQEVILRCVPISNHLYFYWYRQILGQKVEFLVSFYNNEISEKSEIFDDQFSVERPDGSNFTLKIRSTKLEDSAMYFCASSEGRNTIYFGEGSWLTVV.

This clone was counted many times. In the same sample, other DNA sequences code for this CDR3. The chain has TRBV5-1 and TRBJ2-1; 8 bases map to TRBD2. The germline gives CDR1 SGHRS, CDR2 YFSETQ. This CDR3 region has 16 residues. The ends lost 2 bases at V and 8 bases at J; junction bases unmatched: 12. The CDR3 sequence is CASSLEGLGGWDEQFF. CDR3 DNA: TGCGCCAGCAGCTTAGAGGGACTAGGGGGTTGGGATGAGCAGTTCTTC. Full variable domain (remainder filled in from reference TRBV5-1 and TRBJ2-1): KAGVTQTPRYLIKTRGQQVTLSCSPISGHRSVSWYQQTPGQGLQFLFEYFSETQRNKGNFPGRFSGRQFSNSRSEMNVSTLELGDSALYLCASSLEGLGGWDEQFFGPGTRLTVL.

The chain employs TRBV11-2 and TRBJ1-3; no definite D call. Trimming took off 0 bases at V and 2 bases at J, with 11 bases between the two ends. The V gene's germline CDR1 is SGHAT and CDR2 FQNNGV. CDR3 length equals 16 residues. The CDR3 region has the DNA TGTGCCAGCAGCTTAGATACTGGCCCCCCTGGAAACACCATATATTTT. This sequence encodes CASSLDTGPPGNTIYF.

For this clone: Different DNA sequences within this sample yield the same CDR3. V gene TRBV28 combines with J gene TRBJ1-1; D might be TRBD1 (6 bases). Germline CDR1 MDHEN, CDR2 SYDVKM. Trimming removed 4 bases from V and 1 base from J, with 10 bases in between. CDR3 length: 14 amino acids. The CDR3 nucleotides are TGTGCCAGCAGTTGGACAGCTCCGAACACTGAAGCTTTCTTT. This gives the protein CASSWTAPNTEAFF.

This sequence joins TRBV6-5 and TRBJ2-7, with 8 bases that match TRBD1. There are 14 residues in the CDR3. With V trimmed by 5 bases and J by 2 bases, 5 bases remained unmatched. Germline V CDR1 and CDR2: MNHEY, SVGAGI. The CDR3 here is CASSRTGKPYEQYF. The CDR3 DNA is TGTGCCAGCAGTCGGACAGGGAAGCCCTACGAGCAGTACTTC.

The J gene is TRBJ1-2, the V gene TRBV28; D unclear. V was cut by 8 bases and J by 4 bases, with 14 bases left in between. Germline lookup yields CDR1 MDHEN and CDR2 SYDVKM. CDR3 size: 13 residues. The CDR3 region has the DNA TGTGCCAGCCGAAACAGTACTAGCTATGGCTACACCTTC. It specifies CASRNSTSYGYTF.

The V and J genes are TRBV6-5 and TRBJ1-5; D remains unclear. The germline V and J ends were trimmed by 10 bases and 6 bases, with 19 bases remaining between them. This CDR3 has 14 amino acids. Germline assignment: CDR1 MNHEY and CDR2 SVGAGI. CDR3 nucleotide sequence: TGTGCCACCGGACCCAGCGAGGGTAGTCAGCCCCAGCATTTT. Translating gives CATGPSEGSQPQHF.

This chain links TRBV19 with TRBJ2-4; weak D call: TRBD1 (6 bases). The germline CDR1 and CDR2 sequences are LNHDA and SQIVND (reference sequence). The V end was cut by 11 bases, the J end by 8 bases, with 19 bases between. CDR3 length: 13 amino acids. As DNA, the CDR3 is TGTGCCGGAGGCAACACAGGGTCGGACATTCAGTACTTC. Its protein product is CAGGNTGSDIQYF.

The chain links TRBV5-1 to TRBJ1-1, with D unresolved. CDR3 size: 14 residues. Trimming took off 5 bases at V and 1 base at J, with 12 bases between the two ends. Germline lookup yields CDR1 SGHRS and CDR2 YFSETQ. The CDR3 region has the DNA TGCGCCAGCAGATCCAGTAGTGCGAACACTGAAGCTTTCTTT. It specifies CASRSSSANTEAFF.

This clone was seen many times. One junction end disagrees with the germline gene, perhaps due to a read error. The chain uses TRBV20-1 and TRBJ2-7; the D call may be TRBD1 or TRBD2 (5 bases each). This CDR3 has 11 residues. The germline CDR1 and CDR2 sequences are DFQATT and SNEGSKA (reference sequence). CDR3 region: CSARGGGEQYF. CDR3 coding DNA: TGCAGTGCCAGAGGTGGGGGCGAGCAGTACTTC.

The chain joins TRBV5-1 to TRBJ2-2, with D uncertain. CDR3 length: 14 residues. CDR1 SGHRS and CDR2 YFSETQ come from the germline V gene. V was cut by 0 bases and J by 3 bases, with 6 bases left in between. The CDR3 coding sequence is TGCGCCAGCAGCTTGGACACCGACACCGGGGAGCTGTTTTTT. Protein: CASSLDTDTGELFF.

The V and J genes are TRBV6-4 and TRBJ1-3; D gene ambiguous. CDR1 is MRHNA and CDR2 is SNTAGT in the germline V gene. The CDR3 runs to 16 residues. Trimming cost V 6 bases and J 0 bases, with 15 bases left between them. The CDR3 bases are TGTGCCAGCAGGGACCCTGGCAGGCGCTCTGGAAACACCATATATTTT. Protein product: CASRDPGRRSGNTIYF.

This clone appeared once. The junction differs from germline at one of its ends, possibly a read error. V usage is TRBV7-7 and J usage is TRBJ2-5; TRBD1 matches at 7 bases. CDR3 size: 14 residues. CDR1 and CDR2 from the germline V gene are SSHAT and FNYEAQ (reference sequence). In DNA form, the CDR3 reads TGTGCTAGCAGCTACGGACAGGATGGGGAGACCCAGTACTTC. Protein sequence: CASSYGQDGETQYF.

V is TRBV4-1 and J is TRBJ1-5; D is undetermined. This CDR3 comprises 14 residues. Germline CDR1 MGHRA, CDR2 YSYEKL. V lost 1 base and J lost 0, with 4 bases in between. The CDR3 coding sequence is TGCGCCAGCAGCCAAGGAACTAGCAATCAGCCCCAGCATTTT. Translated, it gives CASSQGTSNQPQHF.

V usage is TRBV27 and J usage is TRBJ1-3; D ambiguous. There are 14 residues in the CDR3. CDR1 is MNHEY, CDR2 SMNVEV, per germline (reference sequence). V lost 9 bases, J lost 0 bases, and 12 bases lay in between. The CDR3: CARIGPSSGNTIYF. The CDR3 DNA is TGTGCCAGGATTGGACCGAGCTCTGGAAACACCATATATTTT.

The CDR3 protein is CASSNGQGSNQPQHF. The CDR3 bases are TGTGCCAGCAGCAATGGACAGGGTAGCAATCAGCCCCAGCATTTT. The chain couples TRBV5-8 to TRBJ1-5, with TRBD1 matching over 8 bases. CDR1 and CDR2 from the germline V gene are SGHTS and YDEGEE. The CDR3 spans 15 residues. With 4 bases clipped from V and 0 bases from J, the junction kept 3 bases outside the gene matches.

This clone appeared a single time. The chain couples TRBV5-1 to TRBJ2-3; maybe TRBD1 (6 bases). The germline V gene has CDR1 SGHRS and CDR2 YFSETQ. Trimming pared 5 bases from V and 8 bases from J, leaving 21 bases between. The CDR3 has 15 amino acids. CDR3 DNA: TGCGCCAGCAGTCCGGACTCCAGGGGACAAGGTACGCAGTATTTT. This codes for CASSPDSRGQGTQYF.

This rearrangement joins TRBV2 to TRBJ2-3; D is unresolved. In germline, CDR1 is SNHLY, CDR2 FYNNEI. The V end was cut by 4 bases, the J end by 1 base, with 12 bases between. This CDR3 is 15 amino acids long. The CDR3 nucleotides read TGTGCCAGCAGTGGAAGTGGGTTCGGCACAGATACGCAGTATTTT. Translation gives CASSGSGFGTDTQYF.

This clone was observed a handful of times. The genes are TRBV5-6 and TRBJ1-2; 8 nucleotides line up with TRBD1. J lost 4 bases, V lost 4 bases, and 9 bases had no gene match. The CDR3 has 15 amino acids. Germline CDR1 reads SGHDT; CDR2 reads YYEEEE. The CDR3 is CASSVTGGDGYGYTF. CDR3 sequence (DNA): TGTGCCAGCAGCGTAACAGGGGGAGACGGCTATGGCTACACCTTC.

This sequence joins TRBV10-2 and TRBJ1-2; D unresolved. The CDR3 contains 15 residues. CDR1 and CDR2 (germline): WSHSY, SAAADI. V lost 3 bases and J lost 2, with 13 bases in between. CDR3 amino acids: CASSDSNDRNYGYTF. The CDR3 region has the DNA TGCGCCAGCAGTGACTCCAACGACCGCAACTATGGCTACACCTTC.

This chain joins TRBV27 and TRBJ2-7; D remains unclear. The CDR3 extends over 12 amino acids. V was shortened by 4 bases and J by 2 bases, with 6 bases between the two germline ends. Germline lookup yields CDR1 MNHEY and CDR2 SMNVEV (reference sequence). The CDR3 DNA follows: TGTGCCAGCAGTTCCTTTGCCTACGAGCAGTACTTC. Encoded protein: CASSSFAYEQYF.

This chain uses TRBV7-9 with TRBJ2-7, with 8 bases matching TRBD2. Germline CDR1 is SEHNR and CDR2 is FQNEAQ (reference sequence). V was pared by 2 bases and J by 5 bases, with 2 bases of the junction left unmatched. The CDR3 is 13 residues long. DNA of the CDR3: TGTGCCAGCAGCTTAACGGGAGGGCACGAGCAGTACTTC. It specifies CASSLTGGHEQYF.

This clone was detected only a few times. The V call is TRBV5-5, the J call TRBJ1-5; D perhaps matches TRBD1 (6 bases). The CDR3 totals 14 residues. CDR1 SGHKS and CDR2 YYEKEE come from the germline V gene (reference sequence). The ends were cut back, 3 bases at V and 4 bases at J, with 11 bases in the middle. The CDR3 region has the DNA TGTGCCAGCAGCTGGGCTACAGGGAATCAGCCCCAGCATTTT. This encodes CASSWATGNQPQHF.

This chain joins TRBV21-1 and TRBJ1-2. TRBV21-1 is termed a pseudogene. CDR3 length: 17 residues. CDR3 DNA sequence: TGTGCCAGCAGCAAACCGGGACGGATCCCCGGGGGCTATGGCTACACCTTC. As protein: CASSKPGRIPGGYGYTF.